The 7 T cell receptor beta chains below come from one sample, sequenced in a study of lymphopenia after photon versus proton radiotherapy. Method: immunoSEQ multiplex PCR; TCRdb's copy keeps in-frame clones and lacks some. The data contain some 31,000 clones, over 75% of them singletons. This sample comprised peripheral blood, obtained from a patient treated with proton-based radiotherapy. These receptors all stem from a woman in her 70s with pancreatic cancer.

Concerning this clone itself: An end of the junction does not agree with germline; a read error may underlie this. This sequence joins TRBV30 and TRBJ1-3; the match to TRBD1 covers 8 bases. This CDR3 is 13 amino acids long. The germline CDR1 and CDR2 sequences are GTSNPN and SVGIG (reference sequence). As DNA, the CDR3 is TGTGCCTGGAGTGCCACGGACAGGGCAACTACAAATTTT. This gives the protein CAWSATDRATTNF.

The chain joins TRBV27 to TRBJ2-1; no clear D. V lost 3 bases, J lost 7 bases, and 4 bases lay in between. The CDR3 is made up of 11 amino acids. The V gene's germline CDR1 is MNHEY and CDR2 SMNVEV (reference sequence). The CDR3 sequence: CASSLANEQFF. In DNA form, the CDR3 reads TGTGCCAGCAGTTTGGCGAATGAGCAGTTCTTC.

The chain employs TRBV19 and TRBJ1-1; D unresolved. The CDR3 sequence is 13 residues long. Per germline, CDR1 LNHDA and CDR2 SQIVND (reference sequence). V lost 1 base, J lost 1 base, and 4 bases lay in between. CDR3 residues: CASSIAANTEAFF. The CDR3 DNA reads as TGTGCCAGTAGTATAGCGGCGAACACTGAAGCTTTCTTT.

This chain joins TRBV7-9 and TRBJ1-3, with no clear D. CDR1 is SEHNR, CDR2 FQNEAQ, per germline (reference sequence). Trimming took 6 bases from V and 7 from J, leaving 10 bases between them. This CDR3 comprises 12 residues. The CDR3 loop is CASRVADNTIYF. CDR3 DNA sequence: TGTGCCAGCAGAGTCGCGGACAACACCATATATTTT.

The gene calls are TRBV11-3 and TRBJ2-4; no clear D gene. The CDR3 loop spans 13 amino acids. V lost 5 bases to trimming and J lost 6 bases, with 11 bases between them. Looked up from germline, CDR1 is SGHNT and CDR2 is YENEEA. Here the CDR3 reads CASSVAALNIQYF. For the CDR3, the DNA is TGTGCCAGCAGCGTAGCCGCCTTAAACATTCAGTACTTC.

Here the CDR3 DNA reads TGTGCCAGCAGCCCGACCTGGACAGGGCTGGCTGAAGCTTTCTTT. This codes for CASSPTWTGLAEAFF. The rearrangement uses TRBV14 and TRBJ1-1; 8 bases are shared with TRBD1. CDR1 is SGHDN, CDR2 FVKESK, per germline. V shed 4 bases and J 6 bases; nucleotides not matched to a gene: 10. The CDR3 has 15 amino acids.

The chain is built from TRBV9 and TRBJ2-3, with D possibly TRBD2 on 6 matching bases. Germline V gene lookup returns CDR1 SGDLS and CDR2 YYNGEE. The CDR3 consists of 15 residues. V was shortened by 2 bases and J by 0 bases, with 10 bases between the two germline ends. This chain's CDR3 is CASSVASGSTDTQYF. DNA of the CDR3: TGTGCCAGCAGCGTTGCCAGCGGGAGCACAGATACGCAGTATTTT.